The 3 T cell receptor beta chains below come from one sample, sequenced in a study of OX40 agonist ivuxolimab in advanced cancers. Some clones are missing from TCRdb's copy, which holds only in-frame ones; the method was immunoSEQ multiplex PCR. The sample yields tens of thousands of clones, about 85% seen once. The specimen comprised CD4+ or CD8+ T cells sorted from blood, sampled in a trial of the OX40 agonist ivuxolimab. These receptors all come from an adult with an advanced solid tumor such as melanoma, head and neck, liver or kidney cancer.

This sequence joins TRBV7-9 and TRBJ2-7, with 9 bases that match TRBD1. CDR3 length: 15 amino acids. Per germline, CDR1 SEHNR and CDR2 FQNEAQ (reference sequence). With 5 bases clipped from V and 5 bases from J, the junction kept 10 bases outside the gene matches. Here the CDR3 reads CASSPRTGVKDEQYF. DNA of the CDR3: TGTGCCAGCAGCCCACGGACAGGGGTGAAGGACGAGCAGTACTTC.

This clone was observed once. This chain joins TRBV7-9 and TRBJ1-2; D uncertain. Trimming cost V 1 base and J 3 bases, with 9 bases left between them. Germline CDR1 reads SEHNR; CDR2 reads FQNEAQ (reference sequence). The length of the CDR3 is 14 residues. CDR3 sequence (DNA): TGTGCCAGCAGCTTAGTCGGCACCTACTATGGCTACACCTTC. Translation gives CASSLVGTYYGYTF. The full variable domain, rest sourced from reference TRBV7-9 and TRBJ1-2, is DTGVSQNPRHKITKRGQNVTFRCDPISEHNRLYWYRQTLGQGPEFLTYFQNEAQLEKSRLLSDRFSAERPKGSFSTLEIQRTEQGDSAMYLCASSLVGTYYGYTFGSGTRLTVV.

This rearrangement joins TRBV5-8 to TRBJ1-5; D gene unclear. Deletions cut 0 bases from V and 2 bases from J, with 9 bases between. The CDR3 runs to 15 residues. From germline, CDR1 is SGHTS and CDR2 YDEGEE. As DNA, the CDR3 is TGTGCCAGCAGCTTGGGTGTCTCGGGCAATCAGCCCCAGCATTTT. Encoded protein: CASSLGVSGNQPQHF.